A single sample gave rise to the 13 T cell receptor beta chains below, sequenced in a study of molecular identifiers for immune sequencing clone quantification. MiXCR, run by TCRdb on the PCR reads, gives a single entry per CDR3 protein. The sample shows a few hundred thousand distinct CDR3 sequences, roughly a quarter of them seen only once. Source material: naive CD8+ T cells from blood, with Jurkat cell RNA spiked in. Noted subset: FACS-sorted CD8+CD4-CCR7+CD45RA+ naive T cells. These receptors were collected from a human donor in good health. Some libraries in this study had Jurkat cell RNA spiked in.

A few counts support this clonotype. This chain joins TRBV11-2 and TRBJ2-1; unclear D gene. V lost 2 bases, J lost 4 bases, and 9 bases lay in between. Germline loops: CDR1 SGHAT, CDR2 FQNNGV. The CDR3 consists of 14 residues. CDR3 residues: CASSLQMGYNEQFF. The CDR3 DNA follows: TGTGCCAGCAGCTTACAAATGGGGTACAATGAGCAGTTCTTC. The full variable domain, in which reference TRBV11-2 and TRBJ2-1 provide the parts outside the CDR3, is EAGVAQSPRYKIIEKRQSVAFWCNPISGHATLYWYQQILGQGPKLLIQFQNNGVVDDSQLPKDRFSAERLKGVDSTLKIQPAKLEDSAVYLCASSLQMGYNEQFFGPGTRLTVL.

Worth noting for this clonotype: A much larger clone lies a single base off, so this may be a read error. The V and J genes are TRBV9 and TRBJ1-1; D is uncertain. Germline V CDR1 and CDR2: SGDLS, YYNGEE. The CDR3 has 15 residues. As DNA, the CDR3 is TGTGCCGGCAGCGTAGCTACGATTATGAACACTGAAGCTTTCTTT. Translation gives CAGSVATIMNTEAFF.

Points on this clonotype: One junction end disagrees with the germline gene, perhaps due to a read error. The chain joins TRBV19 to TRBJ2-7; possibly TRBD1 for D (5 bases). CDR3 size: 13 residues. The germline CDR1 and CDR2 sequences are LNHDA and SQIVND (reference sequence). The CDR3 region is CAGSMGQVGEQYF. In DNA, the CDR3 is TGTGCCGGTAGTATGGGGCAGGTGGGGGAGCAGTACTTC.

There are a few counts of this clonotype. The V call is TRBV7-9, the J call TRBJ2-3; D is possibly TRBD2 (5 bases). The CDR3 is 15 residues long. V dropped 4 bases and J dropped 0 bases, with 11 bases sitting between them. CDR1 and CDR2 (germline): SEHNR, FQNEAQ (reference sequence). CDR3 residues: CASSSLRGSTDTQYF. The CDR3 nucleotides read TGTGCCAGCAGCTCCCTCCGAGGGAGCACAGATACGCAGTATTTT. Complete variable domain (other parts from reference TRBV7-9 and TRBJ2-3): DTGVSQNPRHKITKRGQNVTFRCDPISEHNRLYWYRQTLGQGPEFLTYFQNEAQLEKSRLLSDRFSAERPKGSFSTLEIQRTEQGDSAMYLCASSSLRGSTDTQYFGPGTRLTVL.

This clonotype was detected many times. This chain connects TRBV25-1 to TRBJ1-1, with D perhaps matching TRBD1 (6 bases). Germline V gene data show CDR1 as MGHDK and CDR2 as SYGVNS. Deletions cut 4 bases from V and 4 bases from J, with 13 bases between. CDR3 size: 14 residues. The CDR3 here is CASSARQAGTEAFF. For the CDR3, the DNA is TGTGCCAGCAGTGCAAGACAGGCGGGCACTGAAGCTTTCTTT.

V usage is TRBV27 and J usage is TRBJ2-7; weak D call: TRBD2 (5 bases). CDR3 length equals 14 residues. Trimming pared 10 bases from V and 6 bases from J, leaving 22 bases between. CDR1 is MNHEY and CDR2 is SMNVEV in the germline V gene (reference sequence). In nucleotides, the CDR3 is TGTGCCACCAAGACCCCTACCTCGGCGGGCGAGCAGTACTTC. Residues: CATKTPTSAGEQYF.

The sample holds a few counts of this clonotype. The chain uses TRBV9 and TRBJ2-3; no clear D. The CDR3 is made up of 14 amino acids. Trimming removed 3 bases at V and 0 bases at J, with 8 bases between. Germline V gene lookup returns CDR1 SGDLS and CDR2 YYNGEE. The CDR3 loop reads CASSEGFSTDTQYF. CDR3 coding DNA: TGTGCCAGCAGCGAGGGCTTTAGCACAGATACGCAGTATTTT.

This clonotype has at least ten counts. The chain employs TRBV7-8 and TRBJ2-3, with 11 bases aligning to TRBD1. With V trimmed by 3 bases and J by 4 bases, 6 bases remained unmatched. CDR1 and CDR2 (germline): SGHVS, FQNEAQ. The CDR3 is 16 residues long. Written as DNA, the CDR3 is TGTGCCAGCAGCTTGACGGGACAGGGGGTTTCAGATACGCAGTATTTT. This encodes CASSLTGQGVSDTQYF.

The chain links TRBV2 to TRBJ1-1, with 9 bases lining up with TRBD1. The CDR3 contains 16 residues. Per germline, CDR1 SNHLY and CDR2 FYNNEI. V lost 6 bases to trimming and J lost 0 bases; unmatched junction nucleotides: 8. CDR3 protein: CASREAWTGVNTEAFF. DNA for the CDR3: TGTGCCAGCAGGGAGGCGTGGACAGGGGTGAACACTGAAGCTTTCTTT.

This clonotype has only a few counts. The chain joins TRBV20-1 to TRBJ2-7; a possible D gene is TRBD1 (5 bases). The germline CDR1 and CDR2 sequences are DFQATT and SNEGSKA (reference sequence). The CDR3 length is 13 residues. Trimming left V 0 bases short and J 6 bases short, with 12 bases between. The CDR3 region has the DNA TGCAGTGCTAGAGATCTGTTAAGGGGCGAGCAGTACTTC. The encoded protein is CSARDLLRGEQYF.

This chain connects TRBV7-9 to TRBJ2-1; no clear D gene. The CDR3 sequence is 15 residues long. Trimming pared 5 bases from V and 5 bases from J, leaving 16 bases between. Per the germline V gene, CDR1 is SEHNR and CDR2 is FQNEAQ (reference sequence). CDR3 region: CASSTHARPHNEQFF. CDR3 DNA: TGTGCCAGCAGCACCCATGCGCGGCCCCACAATGAGCAGTTCTTC. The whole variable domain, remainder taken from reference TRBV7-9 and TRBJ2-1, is DTGVSQNPRHKITKRGQNVTFRCDPISEHNRLYWYRQTLGQGPEFLTYFQNEAQLEKSRLLSDRFSAERPKGSFSTLEIQRTEQGDSAMYLCASSTHARPHNEQFFGPGTRLTVL.

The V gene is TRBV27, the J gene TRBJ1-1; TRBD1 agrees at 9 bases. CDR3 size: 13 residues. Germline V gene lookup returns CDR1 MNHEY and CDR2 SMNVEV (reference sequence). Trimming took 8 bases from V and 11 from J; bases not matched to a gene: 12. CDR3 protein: CASGHGTGREAFF. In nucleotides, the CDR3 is TGTGCCAGCGGTCACGGGACAGGGCGGGAGGCTTTCTTT.

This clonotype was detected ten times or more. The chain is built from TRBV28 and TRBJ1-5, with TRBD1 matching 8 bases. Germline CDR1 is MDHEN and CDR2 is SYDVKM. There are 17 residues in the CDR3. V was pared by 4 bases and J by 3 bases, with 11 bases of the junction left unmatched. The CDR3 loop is CASSSSARQGINQPQHF. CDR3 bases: TGTGCCAGCAGTTCCTCCGCCCGACAGGGGATCAATCAGCCCCAGCATTTT.